The 4 T cell receptor beta chains below come from one sample, sequenced in a study of T cell responses to AZD1222 COVID-19 vaccine. Measured with immunoSEQ multiplex PCR; TCRdb has only the in-frame clones, and not every one. The data show 120,000 to 150,000 clones, with 80% to 95% seen just once and around 2.8% held by the top ten. This material consisted of peripheral blood, taken on day 0 of MenACWY control vaccination. The receptors originated from an adult in good health.

The chain recombines TRBV28 with TRBJ1-6; possibly TRBD1 for D (5 bases). This CDR3 has 11 amino acids. Between the trimmed V and J ends, which lost 6 bases and 18 bases, there was a span of 15 bases. Germline values: CDR1 MDHEN, CDR2 SYDVKM. The CDR3 DNA follows: TGTGCCAGCAGGGGGACTGCCCTCCCCCACTTT. Its translation: CASRGTALPHF.

The chain has TRBV7-9 and TRBJ2-3; TRBD1 might be the D (6 bases). V lost 5 bases to trimming and J lost 7 bases, with 25 bases between them. This CDR3 spans 17 amino acids. The germline CDR1 and CDR2 sequences are SEHNR and FQNEAQ (reference sequence). The CDR3 spells CASSRVFVRGRGNTQYF. In DNA, the CDR3 is TGTGCCAGCAGCCGCGTATTTGTAAGGGGTAGGGGGAATACGCAGTATTTT.

This chain uses TRBV19 with TRBJ2-7; a weak D match, TRBD1 (6 bases). Germline lookup yields CDR1 LNHDA and CDR2 SQIVND (reference sequence). The CDR3 sequence is 15 residues long. Between the trimmed V and J ends, which lost 5 bases and 2 bases, there was a span of 16 bases. CDR3: CASSFNRQAPYEQYF. The CDR3 nucleotides read TGTGCCAGTAGTTTTAACAGACAGGCCCCCTACGAGCAGTACTTC. Filled out from reference TRBV19 and TRBJ2-7, the complete variable domain reads DGGITQSPKYLFRKEGQNVTLSCEQNLNHDAMYWYRQDPGQGLRLIYYSQIVNDFQKGDIAEGYSVSREKKESFPLTVTSAQKNPTAFYLCASSFNRQAPYEQYFGPGTRLTVT.

The chain recombines TRBV19 with TRBJ1-2; D is ambiguous. The length of the CDR3 is 14 residues. With 6 bases removed from V and 1 base from J, the gap between germline ends came to 12 bases. CDR1 and CDR2 from the germline V gene are LNHDA and SQIVND (reference sequence). This CDR3 is CASREGWDNYGYTF. In nucleotides, the CDR3 is TGTGCCAGTAGGGAAGGCTGGGATAACTATGGCTACACCTTC. The full variable domain, rest sourced from reference TRBV19 and TRBJ1-2, is DGGITQSPKYLFRKEGQNVTLSCEQNLNHDAMYWYRQDPGQGLRLIYYSQIVNDFQKGDIAEGYSVSREKKESFPLTVTSAQKNPTAFYLCASREGWDNYGYTFGSGTRLTVV.